Each of the 4 T cell receptor beta chains below was sequenced from the same sample in a study of tumor-infiltrating lymphocytes in primary liver carcinoma. The study co-extracted DNA and RNA from about 19-30 mg of unsorted bulk tissue. Starting material of about 450 ng total RNA yielded TCR beta cDNA via a constant-region primer. Sequencing libraries for TCR beta derived from three nested multiplex PCR rounds that used slightly modified ARM-PCR. It was with TRBV1-TRBV30 forward primers and a C-beta reverse primer that the first two PCR rounds were run, at around 9 cycles each. TCRdb itself ran the multiplex PCR reads through MiXCR, one entry per CDR3 protein. The profile shows 25,000 to 35,000 distinct CDR3 sequences, 60% to 80% of them singletons. Sequencing used liver tumor tissue from sampling region 3. Noted subset: tumor region T3, left-lateral pole. Receptor source: a woman aged 25-40 years with primary liver carcinoma and hepatitis B virus infection.

This clonotype showed up many times. The chain's CDR3 is CASSAIGGWETQYF. In DNA form, the CDR3 reads TGTGCCAGCAGTGCGATTGGGGGATGGGAGACCCAGTACTTC. The genes are TRBV28 and TRBJ2-5; perhaps D is TRBD1 or TRBD2 (5 bases each). V lost 5 bases, J lost 5 bases, and 15 bases lay in between. The CDR3 sequence is 14 residues long. The V gene's germline CDR1 is MDHEN and CDR2 SYDVKM.

Concerning this clonotype itself: The junction shows a germline mismatch at one end, possibly a read error. The chain has TRBV11-2 and TRBJ2-1, with 7 bases identical to TRBD1. The CDR3 covers 14 residues. Germline CDR1 SGHAT, CDR2 FQNNGV. CDR3 DNA: TGCGACAGCAGCAACCGAGGGACAGCCAATGAGCAGTTCTTC. It yields the protein CDSSNRGTANEQFF.

A remark on this clonotype: Germline is not matched at one junction end, which may reflect a read error. The chain couples TRBV7-9 to TRBJ2-2, with D possibly TRBD2 on 5 matching bases. The germline gives CDR1 SEHNR, CDR2 FQNEAQ (reference sequence). The CDR3 length is 16 residues. This CDR3 reads CASSLLWSPNTGELFF. CDR3 DNA sequence: TGTGCCAGCAGCTTATTGTGGTCCCCTAACACCGGGGAACTGTTTTTT.

Comment on this clonotype: Sequence at one end of the junction differs from germline and may be a read error. This CDR3 reads CASSQQGAENTEVFF. Written as DNA, the CDR3 is TGTGCCAGCAGCCAACAGGGGGCAGAGAACACTGAAGTTTTCTTT. This rearrangement joins TRBV5-4 to TRBJ1-1; 9 bases align to TRBD1. CDR3 length equals 15 residues. CDR1 and CDR2 from the germline V gene are SGHNT and YYREEE (reference sequence).